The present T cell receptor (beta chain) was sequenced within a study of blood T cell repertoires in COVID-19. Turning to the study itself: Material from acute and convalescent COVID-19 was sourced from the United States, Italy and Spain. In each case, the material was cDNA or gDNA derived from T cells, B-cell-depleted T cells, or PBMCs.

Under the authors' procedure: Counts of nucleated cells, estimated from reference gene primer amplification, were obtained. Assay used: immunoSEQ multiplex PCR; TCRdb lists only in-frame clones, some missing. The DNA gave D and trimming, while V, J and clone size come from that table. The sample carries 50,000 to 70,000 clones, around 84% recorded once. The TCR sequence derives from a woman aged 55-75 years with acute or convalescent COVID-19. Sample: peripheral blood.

The CDR3 DNA reads as TGTGCCAGCAGTGAAACAGGGAACACTGAAGCTTTCTTT. The encoded protein is CASSETGNTEAFF. The chain carries TRBV6-1 and TRBJ1-1; tentative D call: TRBD1 (5 bases). The CDR3 sequence is 13 residues long. V was cut by 2 bases and J by 1 base, with 5 bases left in between. CDR1 MNHNS and CDR2 SASEGT come from the germline V gene.